This T cell receptor beta chain originates from a study of control samples from healthy donors and cancer patients. V lost 3 bases, J lost 14 bases, and 4 bases stayed unmatched. Germline V gene sequence: CDR1 SGHVS, CDR2 FNYEAQ. This CDR3 has 13 residues. In this sample, this clone turned up a few times. The protocol was immunoSEQ multiplex PCR, while the TCRdb copy is restricted to in-frame clones and leaves out a portion. The sample lists fewer than 200,000 clones, about 94% occurring once. The sequencing input was PBMCs. The TCR comes from a man aged 55 to 70 with colorectal cancer. The V gene is TRBV7-6, the J gene TRBJ1-6, with 10 nucleotides matching TRBD1. The CDR3 loop reads CASSFGQGETLHF. DNA of the CDR3: TGTGCCAGCAGCTTCGGACAGGGGGAGACCCTCCACTTT.